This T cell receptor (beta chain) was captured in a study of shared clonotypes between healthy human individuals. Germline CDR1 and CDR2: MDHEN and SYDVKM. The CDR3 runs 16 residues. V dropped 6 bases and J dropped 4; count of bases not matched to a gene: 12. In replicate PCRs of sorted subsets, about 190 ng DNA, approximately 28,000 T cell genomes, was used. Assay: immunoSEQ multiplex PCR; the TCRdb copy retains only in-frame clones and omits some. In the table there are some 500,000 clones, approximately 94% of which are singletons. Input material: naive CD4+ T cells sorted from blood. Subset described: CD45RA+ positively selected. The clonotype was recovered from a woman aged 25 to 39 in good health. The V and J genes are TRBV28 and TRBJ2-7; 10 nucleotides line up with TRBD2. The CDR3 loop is CASRKQTSGATYEQYF. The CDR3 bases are TGTGCCAGCAGAAAGCAAACTAGCGGGGCCACATACGAGCAGTACTTC.